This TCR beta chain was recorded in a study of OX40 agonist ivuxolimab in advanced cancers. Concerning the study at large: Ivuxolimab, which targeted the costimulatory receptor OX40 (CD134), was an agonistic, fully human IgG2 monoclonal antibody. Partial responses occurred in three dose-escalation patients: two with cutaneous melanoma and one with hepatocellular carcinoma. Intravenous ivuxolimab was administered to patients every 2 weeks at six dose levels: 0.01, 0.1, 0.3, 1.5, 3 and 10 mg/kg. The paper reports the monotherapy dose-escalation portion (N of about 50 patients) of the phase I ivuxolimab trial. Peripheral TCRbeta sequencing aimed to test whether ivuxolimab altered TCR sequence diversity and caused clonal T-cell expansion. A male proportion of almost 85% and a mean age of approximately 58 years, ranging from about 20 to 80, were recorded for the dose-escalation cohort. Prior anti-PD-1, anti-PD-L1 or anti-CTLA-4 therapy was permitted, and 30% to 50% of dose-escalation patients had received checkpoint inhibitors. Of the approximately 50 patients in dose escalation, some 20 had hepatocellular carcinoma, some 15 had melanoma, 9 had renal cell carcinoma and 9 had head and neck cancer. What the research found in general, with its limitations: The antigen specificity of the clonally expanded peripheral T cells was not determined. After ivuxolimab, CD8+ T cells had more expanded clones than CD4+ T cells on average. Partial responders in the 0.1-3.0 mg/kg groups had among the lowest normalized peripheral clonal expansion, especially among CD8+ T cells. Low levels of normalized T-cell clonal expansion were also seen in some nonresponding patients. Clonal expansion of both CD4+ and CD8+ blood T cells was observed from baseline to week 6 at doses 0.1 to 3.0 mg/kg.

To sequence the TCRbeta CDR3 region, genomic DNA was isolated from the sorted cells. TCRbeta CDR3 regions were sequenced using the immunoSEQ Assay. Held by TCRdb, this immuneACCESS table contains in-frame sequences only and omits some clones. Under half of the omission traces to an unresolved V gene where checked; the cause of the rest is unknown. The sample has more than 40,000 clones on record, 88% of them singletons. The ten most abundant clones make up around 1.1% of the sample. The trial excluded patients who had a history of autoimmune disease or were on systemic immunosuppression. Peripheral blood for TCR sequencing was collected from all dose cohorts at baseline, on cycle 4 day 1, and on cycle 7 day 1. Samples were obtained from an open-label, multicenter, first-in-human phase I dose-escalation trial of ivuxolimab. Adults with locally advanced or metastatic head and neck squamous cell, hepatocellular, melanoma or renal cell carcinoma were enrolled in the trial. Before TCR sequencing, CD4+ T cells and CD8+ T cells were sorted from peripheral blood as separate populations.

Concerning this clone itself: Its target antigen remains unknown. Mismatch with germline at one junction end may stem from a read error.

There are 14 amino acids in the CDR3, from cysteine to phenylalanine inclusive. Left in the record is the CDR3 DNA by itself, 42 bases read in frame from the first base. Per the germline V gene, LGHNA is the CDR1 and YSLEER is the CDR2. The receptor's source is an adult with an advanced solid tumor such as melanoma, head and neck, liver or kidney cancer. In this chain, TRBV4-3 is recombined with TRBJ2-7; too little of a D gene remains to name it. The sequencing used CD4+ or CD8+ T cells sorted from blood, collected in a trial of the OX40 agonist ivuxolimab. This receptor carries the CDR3 CASSRLRASDEQYF. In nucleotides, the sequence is TGCGCCAGCAGCCGCCTAAGGGCCTCCGACGAGCAGTACTTC.